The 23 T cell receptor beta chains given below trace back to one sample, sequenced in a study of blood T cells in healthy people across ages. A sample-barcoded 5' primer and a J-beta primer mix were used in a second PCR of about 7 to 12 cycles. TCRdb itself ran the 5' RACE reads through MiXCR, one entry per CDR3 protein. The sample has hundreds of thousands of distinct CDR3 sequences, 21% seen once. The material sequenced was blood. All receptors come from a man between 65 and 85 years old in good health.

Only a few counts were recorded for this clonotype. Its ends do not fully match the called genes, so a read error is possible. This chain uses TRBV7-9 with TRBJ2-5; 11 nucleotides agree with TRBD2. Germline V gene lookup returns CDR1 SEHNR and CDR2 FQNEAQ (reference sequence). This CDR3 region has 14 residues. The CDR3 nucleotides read TGTGCCAGCAGGACTAGCGGGATTTATAATGAGCGGTTCTTC. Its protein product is CASRTSGIYNERFF.

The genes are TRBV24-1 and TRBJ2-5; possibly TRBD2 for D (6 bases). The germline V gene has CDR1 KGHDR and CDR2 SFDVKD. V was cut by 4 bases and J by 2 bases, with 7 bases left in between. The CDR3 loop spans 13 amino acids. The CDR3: CATSEGRQETQYF. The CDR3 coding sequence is TGTGCCACCAGTGAGGGGAGGCAAGAGACCCAGTACTTC.

The DNA of the CDR3 is TGTGCCAGCAGCGTCAGACTAGCGGGGGTGTACAATGAGCAGTTCTTC. The encoded protein is CASSVRLAGVYNEQFF. The chain employs TRBV2 and TRBJ2-1; TRBD2 matches 12 bases. Trimming removed 6 bases from V and 4 bases from J; junction bases left unmatched: 7. The CDR3 extends over 16 amino acids. The V gene's germline CDR1 is SNHLY and CDR2 FYNNEI.

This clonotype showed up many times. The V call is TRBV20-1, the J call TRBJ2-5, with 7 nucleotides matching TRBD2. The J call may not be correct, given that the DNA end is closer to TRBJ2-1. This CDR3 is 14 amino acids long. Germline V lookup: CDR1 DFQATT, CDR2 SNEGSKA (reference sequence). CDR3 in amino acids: CSANGQREVNEQFF. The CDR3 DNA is TGCAGTGCCAATGGCCAGCGGGAAGTCAATGAGCAGTTCTTC.

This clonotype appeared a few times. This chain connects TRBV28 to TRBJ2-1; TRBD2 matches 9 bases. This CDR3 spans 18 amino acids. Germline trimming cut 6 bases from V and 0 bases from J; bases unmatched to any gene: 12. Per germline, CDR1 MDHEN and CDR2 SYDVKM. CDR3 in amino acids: CASSLSTPSGNSYNEQFF. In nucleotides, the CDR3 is TGTGCCAGCAGCCTATCAACCCCTAGCGGGAACTCCTACAATGAGCAGTTCTTC.

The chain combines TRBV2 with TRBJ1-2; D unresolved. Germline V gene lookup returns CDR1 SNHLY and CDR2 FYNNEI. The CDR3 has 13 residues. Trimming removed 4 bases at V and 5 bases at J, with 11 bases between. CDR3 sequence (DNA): TGTGCCAGCAGTGTCGGGATAGGATATGGCTACACCTTC. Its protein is CASSVGIGYGYTF.

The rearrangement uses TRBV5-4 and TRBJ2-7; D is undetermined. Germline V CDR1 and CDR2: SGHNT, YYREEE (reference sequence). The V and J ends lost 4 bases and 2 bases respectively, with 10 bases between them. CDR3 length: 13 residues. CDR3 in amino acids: CASSDDQTYEQYF. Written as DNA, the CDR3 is TGTGCCAGCAGCGATGACCAGACCTACGAGCAGTACTTC. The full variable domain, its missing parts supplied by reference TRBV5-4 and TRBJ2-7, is ETGVTQSPTHLIKTRGQQVTLRCSSQSGHNTVSWYQQALGQGPQFIFQYYREEENGRGNFPPRFSGLQFPNYSSELNVNALELDDSALYLCASSDDQTYEQYFGPGTRLTVT.

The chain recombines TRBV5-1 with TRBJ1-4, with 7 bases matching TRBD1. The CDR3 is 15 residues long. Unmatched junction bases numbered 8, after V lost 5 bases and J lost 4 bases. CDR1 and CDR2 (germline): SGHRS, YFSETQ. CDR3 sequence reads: CASRGDSKFNEKLFF. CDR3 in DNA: TGCGCCAGCAGGGGGGACAGCAAGTTTAATGAAAAACTGTTTTTT.

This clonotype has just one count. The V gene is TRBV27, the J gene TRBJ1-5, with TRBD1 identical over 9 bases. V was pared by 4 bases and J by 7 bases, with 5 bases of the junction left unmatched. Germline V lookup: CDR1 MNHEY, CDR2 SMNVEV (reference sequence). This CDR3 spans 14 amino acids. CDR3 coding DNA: TGTGCCAGCAGTTCGGACAGGGGCGCCCAGCCCCAGCATTTT. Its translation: CASSSDRGAQPQHF.

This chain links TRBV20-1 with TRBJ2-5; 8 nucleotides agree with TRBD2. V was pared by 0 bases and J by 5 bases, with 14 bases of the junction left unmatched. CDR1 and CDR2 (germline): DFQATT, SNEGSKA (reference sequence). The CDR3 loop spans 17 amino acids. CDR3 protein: CSARDLASGSVWETQYF. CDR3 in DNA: TGCAGTGCTAGAGATCTGGCTAGCGGGTCGGTTTGGGAGACCCAGTACTTC.

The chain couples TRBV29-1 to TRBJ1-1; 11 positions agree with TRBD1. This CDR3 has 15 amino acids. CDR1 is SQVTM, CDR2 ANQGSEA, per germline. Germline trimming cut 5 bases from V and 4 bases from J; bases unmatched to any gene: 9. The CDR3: CSVSTGTGGTTEAFF. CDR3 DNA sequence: TGCAGCGTTTCGACCGGGACAGGGGGGACCACTGAAGCTTTCTTT.

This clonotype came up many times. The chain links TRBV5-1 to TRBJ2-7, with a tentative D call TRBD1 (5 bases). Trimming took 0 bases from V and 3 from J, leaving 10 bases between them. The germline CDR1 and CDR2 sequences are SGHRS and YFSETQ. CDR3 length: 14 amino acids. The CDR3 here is CASSLGQGGYEQYF. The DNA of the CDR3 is TGCGCCAGCAGCTTGGGGCAGGGCGGCTACGAGCAGTACTTC.

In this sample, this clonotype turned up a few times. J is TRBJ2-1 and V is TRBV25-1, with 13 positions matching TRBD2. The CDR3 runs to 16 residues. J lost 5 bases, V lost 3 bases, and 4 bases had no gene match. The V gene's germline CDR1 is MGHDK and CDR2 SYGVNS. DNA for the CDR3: TGTGCCAGCAGTGACCCCGGACTAGCGGGAGACAATGAGCAGTTCTTC. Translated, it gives CASSDPGLAGDNEQFF.

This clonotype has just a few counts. The CDR3 sequence: CASSPRDRGYIQYF. The CDR3 nucleotides are TGTGCCAGCAGTCCCCGGGACAGGGGATACATTCAGTACTTC. The chain employs TRBV27 and TRBJ2-4; 10 bases align to TRBD1. With 5 bases clipped from V and 8 bases from J, the junction kept 6 bases outside the gene matches. The V gene's germline CDR1 is MNHEY and CDR2 SMNVEV (reference sequence). CDR3 length: 14 amino acids.

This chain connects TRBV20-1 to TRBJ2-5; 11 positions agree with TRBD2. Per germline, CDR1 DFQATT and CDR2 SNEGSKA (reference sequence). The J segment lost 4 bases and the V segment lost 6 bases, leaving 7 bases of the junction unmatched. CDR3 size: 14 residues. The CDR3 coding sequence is TGCAGTGCAGAGTATCTAGCGGGAGGAGAGACCCAGTACTTC. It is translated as CSAEYLAGGETQYF.

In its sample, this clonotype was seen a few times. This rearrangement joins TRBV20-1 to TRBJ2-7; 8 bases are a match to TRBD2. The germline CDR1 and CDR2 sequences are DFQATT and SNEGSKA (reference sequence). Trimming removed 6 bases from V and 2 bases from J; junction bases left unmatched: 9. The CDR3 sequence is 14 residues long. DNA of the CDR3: TGCAGTGCCCGGGCTAGCGGGTTGCCCTACGAGCAGTACTTC. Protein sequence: CSARASGLPYEQYF.

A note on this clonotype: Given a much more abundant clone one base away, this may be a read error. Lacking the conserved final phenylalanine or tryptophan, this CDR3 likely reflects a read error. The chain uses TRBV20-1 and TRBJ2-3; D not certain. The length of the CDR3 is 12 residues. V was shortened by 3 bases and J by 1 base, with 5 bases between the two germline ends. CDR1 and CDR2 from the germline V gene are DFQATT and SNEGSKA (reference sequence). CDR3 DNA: TGCAGTGCTAGTGATGGCACAGATACGCAGTATCTT. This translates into CSASDGTDTQYL.

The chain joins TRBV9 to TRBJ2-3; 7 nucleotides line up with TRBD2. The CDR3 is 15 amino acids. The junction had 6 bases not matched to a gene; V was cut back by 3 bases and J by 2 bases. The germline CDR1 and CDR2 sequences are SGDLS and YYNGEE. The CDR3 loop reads CASSAREVHTDTQYF. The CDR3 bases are TGTGCCAGCAGCGCCCGGGAGGTCCACACAGATACGCAGTATTTT.

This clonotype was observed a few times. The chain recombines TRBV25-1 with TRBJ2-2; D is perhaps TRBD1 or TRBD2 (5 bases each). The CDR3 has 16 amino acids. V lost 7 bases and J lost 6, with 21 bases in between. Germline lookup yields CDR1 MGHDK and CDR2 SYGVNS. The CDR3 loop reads CASKGHLGKGAGELFF. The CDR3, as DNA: TGTGCCAGCAAGGGGCACTTGGGCAAGGGAGCCGGGGAGCTGTTTTTT.

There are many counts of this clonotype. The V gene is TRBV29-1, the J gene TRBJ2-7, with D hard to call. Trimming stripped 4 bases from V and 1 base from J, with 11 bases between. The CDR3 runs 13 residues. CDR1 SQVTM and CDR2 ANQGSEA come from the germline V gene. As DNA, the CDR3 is TGCAGCGTTGTCACGGCTTCTTCCTACGAGCAGTACTTC. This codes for CSVVTASSYEQYF.

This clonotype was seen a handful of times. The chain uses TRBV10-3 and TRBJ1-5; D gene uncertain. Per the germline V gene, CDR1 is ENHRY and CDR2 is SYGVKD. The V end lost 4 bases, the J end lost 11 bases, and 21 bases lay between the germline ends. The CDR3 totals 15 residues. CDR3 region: CAISVGDHTVTAQHF. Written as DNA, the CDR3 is TGTGCCATCAGTGTTGGAGATCACACAGTCACGGCCCAGCATTTT.

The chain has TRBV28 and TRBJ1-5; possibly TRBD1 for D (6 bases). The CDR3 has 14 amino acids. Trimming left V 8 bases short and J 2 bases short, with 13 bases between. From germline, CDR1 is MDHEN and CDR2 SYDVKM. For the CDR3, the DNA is TGTGCCAGCCATCCGAGGACAGGCAATCAGCCCCAGCATTTT. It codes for CASHPRTGNQPQHF.

The CDR3 sequence: CSARGGRNEKLFF. The CDR3 region has the DNA TGCAGTGCTAGAGGAGGGCGTAATGAAAAACTGTTTTTT. V is TRBV20-1 and J is TRBJ1-4; D uncertain. The CDR3 runs 13 residues. Germline lookup yields CDR1 DFQATT and CDR2 SNEGSKA (reference sequence). V was trimmed by 1 base and J by 4 bases, leaving 7 bases between them.